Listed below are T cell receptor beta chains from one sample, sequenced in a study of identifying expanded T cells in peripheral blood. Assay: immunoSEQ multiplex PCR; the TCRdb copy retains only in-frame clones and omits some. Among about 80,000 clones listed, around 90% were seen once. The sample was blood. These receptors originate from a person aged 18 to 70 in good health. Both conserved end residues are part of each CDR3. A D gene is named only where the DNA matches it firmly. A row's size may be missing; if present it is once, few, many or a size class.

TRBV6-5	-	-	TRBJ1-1	CASSDGDHYTEAFF	TGTGCCAGCAGTGACGGGGATCATTACACTGAAGCTTTCTTT
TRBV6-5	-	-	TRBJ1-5	CASGEGNQPQHF	TGTGCCAGCGGGGAGGGCAATCAGCCCCAGCATTTT
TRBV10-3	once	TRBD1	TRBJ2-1	CATGTGTSPYNEQFF	TGTGCCACCGGGACAGGAACGTCCCCCTACAATGAGCAGTTCTTC
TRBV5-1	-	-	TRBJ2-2	CASSLGSVGGFTGELFF	TGCGCCAGCAGCTTGGGGAGCGTCGGGGGCTTCACCGGGGAGCTGTTTTTT
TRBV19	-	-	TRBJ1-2	CASSLRDDYGYTF	TGTGCCAGTAGTCTCAGGGATGACTATGGCTACACCTTC
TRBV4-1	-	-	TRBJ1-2	CASSQNEFRGMDGYTF	TGCGCCAGCAGCCAAAACGAGTTCCGGGGGATGGATGGCTACACCTTC
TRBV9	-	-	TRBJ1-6	CASSVSEQANSPLHF	TGTGCCAGCAGCGTAAGCGAACAGGCGAATTCACCCCTCCACTTT
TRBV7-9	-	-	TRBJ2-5	CASSLGQWETQYF	TGTGCCAGCAGCTTAGGACAATGGGAGACCCAGTACTTC
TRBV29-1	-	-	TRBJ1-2	CSVSGNYGYTF	TGCAGCGTTTCAGGGAACTATGGCTACACCTTC
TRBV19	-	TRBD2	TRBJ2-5	CASSTGLAPQTQYF	TGTGCCAGTAGTACCGGACTAGCTCCACAGACCCAGTACTTC
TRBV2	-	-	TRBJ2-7	CASSVAARTSYEQYF	TGTGCCAGCAGTGTAGCGGCCCGAACCTCCTACGAGCAGTACTTC
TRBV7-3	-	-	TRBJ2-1	CASSLIASSYNEQFF	TGTGCCAGCAGCTTAATCGCTAGCTCCTACAATGAGCAGTTCTTC
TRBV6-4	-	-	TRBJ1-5	CASSVRGGQPQHF	TGTGCCAGCAGTGTCAGGGGAGGCCAGCCCCAGCATTTT
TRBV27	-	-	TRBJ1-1	CASRGVQAEAFF	TGTGCCAGCCGGGGCGTTCAGGCTGAAGCTTTCTTT
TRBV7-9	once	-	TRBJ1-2	CASSSRQYYGYTF	TGTGCCAGCAGCTCCCGACAGTACTATGGCTACACCTTC
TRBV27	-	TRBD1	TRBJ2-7	CASTPFQGASNEQYF	TGTGCCAGCACCCCTTTTCAGGGGGCTTCAAACGAGCAGTACTTC
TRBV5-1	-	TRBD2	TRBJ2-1	CASSFSGGNEQFF	TGCGCCAGCAGCTTTAGCGGGGGTAATGAGCAGTTCTTC
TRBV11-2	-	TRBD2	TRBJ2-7	CASSSTPGLAGGREQYF	TGTGCCAGCAGCTCCACTCCGGGACTAGCGGGAGGCCGCGAGCAGTACTTC
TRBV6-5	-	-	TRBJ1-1	CASSYGGGTEAFF	TGTGCCAGCAGTTACGGGGGAGGGACTGAAGCTTTCTTT
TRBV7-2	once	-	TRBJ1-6	CASSWAQGADSPLHF	TGTGCCAGCAGCTGGGCCCAGGGCGCGGATTCACCCCTCCACTTT
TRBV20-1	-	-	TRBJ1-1	CSAKGSTEAFF	TGCAGTGCTAAGGGAAGCACTGAAGCTTTCTTT
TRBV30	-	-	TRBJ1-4	CAWTLRGHSEKLFF	TGTGCCTGGACCCTCAGAGGACATAGTGAAAAACTGTTTTTT
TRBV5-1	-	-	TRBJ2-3	CASSFLDTQYF	TGCGCCAGCAGCTTTCTGGATACGCAGTATTTT
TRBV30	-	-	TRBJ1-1	CAWSPQSTEAFF	TGTGCCTGGAGTCCCCAGAGTACTGAAGCTTTCTTT
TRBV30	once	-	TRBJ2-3	CARSGEETDTQYF	TGTGCCCGTAGCGGAGAGGAGACAGATACGCAGTATTTT
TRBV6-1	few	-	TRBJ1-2	CASSHRTDYGYTF	TGTGCCAGCAGTCACAGGACAGACTATGGCTACACCTTC
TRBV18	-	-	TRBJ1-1	CASSPAGSNTEAFF	TGTGCCAGCTCACCGGCAGGGTCGAACACTGAAGCTTTCTTT
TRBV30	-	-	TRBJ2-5	CAWTPGPGTQYF	TGTGCCTGGACCCCCGGACCCGGGACCCAGTACTTC
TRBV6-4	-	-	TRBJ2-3	CASSDRGKRTDTQYF	TGTGCCAGCAGTGACAGGGGGAAGCGCACAGATACGCAGTATTTT